This T cell receptor beta chain was observed in a study of T cells in Graves' hyperthyroidism and ophthalmopathy. About the research overall: Specimen type is peripheral blood, collected at initial diagnosis prior to any treatment. Study results and limitations: Clonotypes that were expanded in thyroid above 0.001 mostly appeared in blood too.

The V and J ends lost 1 base and 5 bases, in that order; junction bases with no gene match: 4. CDR3 length: 14 residues. Germline V lookup: CDR1 KGHSH, CDR2 LQKENI. The study excluded patients with uncontrolled infection, other autoimmune disease, pregnancy or lactation. The CDR3 regions of TCR beta were amplified from RNA transcripts. TCR CDR3 regions were first amplified by RT-PCR with HTBI primers. TCRdb ran MiXCR on the multiplex PCR reads and lists one entry per CDR3 protein. The table lists around 190,000 distinct CDR3 sequences, about 17% of them singletons. This clonotype was observed at least ten times. The antigen remains undetermined.

The source of this sequence is a woman aged 50 to 65 with Graves' hyperthyroidism. The chain employs TRBV18 and TRBJ2-5, with 7 nucleotides matching TRBD2. The sample comprised blood. The CDR3 region is CASSPRGGSETQYF. The CDR3 DNA reads TGTGCCAGCTCACCACGTGGCGGGAGTGAGACCCAGTACTTC.